The 25 T cell receptor beta chains given below trace back to one sample, sequenced in a study of shared clonotypes between healthy human individuals. TCRdb keeps only in-frame clones here, not all; method: immunoSEQ multiplex PCR. The repertoire consists of some 2,400,000 clones, with approximately 94% occurring once and the leading ten covering roughly 0.13%. The sequenced sample consisted of naive CD4+ T cells sorted from blood. Documented subset: CD45RA+ positively selected. These receptors were obtained from a man younger than 35 in good health.

The rearrangement uses TRBV27 and TRBJ2-5, with TRBD2 identical over 10 bases. V dropped 3 bases and J dropped 5; count of bases not matched to a gene: 3. Germline V gene sequence: CDR1 MNHEY, CDR2 SMNVEV (reference sequence). This CDR3 region has 14 residues. The CDR3 loop is CASSFDSGRETQYF. CDR3 DNA: TGTGCCAGCAGTTTTGATAGCGGGAGGGAGACCCAGTACTTC.

V is TRBV11-2 and J is TRBJ2-5; 9 bases agree with TRBD1. Germline trimming cut 5 bases from V and 7 bases from J; bases unmatched to any gene: 11. Germline lookup yields CDR1 SGHAT and CDR2 FQNNGV. The CDR3 is 15 residues long. The CDR3 DNA reads as TGTGCCAGCAGCCTAACCGGGACAGGGTCGGGGACCCAGTACTTC. It specifies CASSLTGTGSGTQYF.

The chain has TRBV6-1 and TRBJ2-7; 7 nucleotides agree with TRBD1. J lost 3 bases, V lost 7 bases, and 6 bases had no gene match. CDR3 length equals 13 residues. Per germline, CDR1 MNHNS and CDR2 SASEGT. The CDR3 sequence: CASNRQGNYEQYF. CDR3 sequence (DNA): TGTGCCAGCAATAGACAGGGAAACTACGAGCAGTACTTC.

The V gene is TRBV11-2, the J gene TRBJ1-6, with 12 bases that match TRBD1. J was trimmed by 1 base and V by 4 bases; bases with no gene match: 8. Germline V CDR1 and CDR2: SGHAT, FQNNGV. The CDR3 runs to 19 residues. CDR3 sequence: CASSYSGTGGFSYNSPLHF. The CDR3 nucleotides read TGTGCCAGCAGCTACTCCGGGACAGGGGGCTTTTCCTATAATTCACCCCTCCACTTT.

The chain recombines TRBV11-2 with TRBJ1-2; no firm D call. Germline CDR1 and CDR2: SGHAT and FQNNGV. CDR3 size: 16 residues. V gave up 1 base and J gave up 4 bases, with 16 bases separating them. For the CDR3, the DNA is TGTGCCAGCAGCTTAGCACACCTAGGTACTGTCTATGGCTACACCTTC. Encoded protein: CASSLAHLGTVYGYTF.

The chain is built from TRBV28 and TRBJ1-3; the D gene is possibly TRBD1 (5 bases). The V gene lost 4 bases and the J gene lost 7 bases, with 14 bases spanning the gap. Looked up from germline, CDR1 is MDHEN and CDR2 is SYDVKM. This CDR3 comprises 14 residues. The CDR3 spells CASSSRWTPNTIYF. For the CDR3, the DNA is TGTGCCAGCAGTTCCCGCTGGACACCTAACACCATATATTTT.

Worth noting for this clone: Other DNA sequences in the sample encode the same CDR3. The V call is TRBV6-1, the J call TRBJ2-2; D is undetermined. The germline V and J ends were trimmed by 4 bases and 5 bases, with 8 bases remaining between them. From germline, CDR1 is MNHNS and CDR2 SASEGT. The CDR3 has 13 amino acids. CDR3 coding DNA: TGTGCCAGCAGTGGGGAACGGACCGGGGAGCTGTTTTTT. Translating it yields CASSGERTGELFF.

This clone was seen once. The V gene is TRBV28, the J gene TRBJ1-5; unclear D gene. V gave up 1 base and J gave up 7 bases, with 8 bases separating them. The germline V gene has CDR1 MDHEN and CDR2 SYDVKM. CDR3 length: 13 residues. CDR3 coding DNA: TGTGCCAGCAGTTTATCCCAAATCCAGCCCCAGCATTTT. Translating gives CASSLSQIQPQHF.

This clone was seen once. The V call is TRBV7-3, the J call TRBJ2-1, with D unclear. Trimming took 4 bases from V and 9 from J, leaving 13 bases between them. The CDR3 runs 13 residues. The germline V gene has CDR1 SGHTA and CDR2 FQGTGA. The CDR3 bases are TGTGCCAGCAGCTCGACCATCTCAGCTGAGCAGTTCTTC. Translating it yields CASSSTISAEQFF.

In the case of this clone: Other DNA sequences of this sample code for an identical CDR3. The V and J genes are TRBV5-1 and TRBJ1-4; D is undetermined. CDR3 length equals 14 residues. Trimming left V 0 bases short and J 5 bases short, with 8 bases between. Looked up from germline, CDR1 is SGHRS and CDR2 is YFSETQ. The CDR3 sequence: CASSLGAGNEKLFF. The CDR3, as DNA: TGCGCCAGCAGCTTGGGGGCAGGAAATGAAAAACTGTTTTTT.

The rearrangement links TRBV6-6 to TRBJ2-1, with 8 positions matching TRBD2. CDR3 length: 12 residues. J was trimmed by 10 bases and V by 4 bases; bases with no gene match: 3. The V gene's germline CDR1 is MNHNY and CDR2 SVGAGI (reference sequence). The CDR3 DNA is TGTGCCAGCAGTTTCATAGCGGGAGAGCAGTTCTTC. As protein: CASSFIAGEQFF.

This chain uses TRBV7-2 with TRBJ1-5; D is uncertain. Trimming shortened V by 5 bases and J by 10 bases, and 12 bases separated the two germline ends. Germline assignment: CDR1 SGHTA and CDR2 FQGNSA. The CDR3 sequence is 12 residues long. The DNA of the CDR3 is TGTGCCAGCAGCCCCCCATTGAAACCCCAGCATTTT. It translates to CASSPPLKPQHF.

With respect to this clone: Other DNA sequences in this specimen translate into the identical CDR3. V usage is TRBV10-3 and J usage is TRBJ1-1; D not certain. CDR1 and CDR2 (germline): ENHRY, SYGVKD. The CDR3 runs to 12 residues. Deletions cut 5 bases from V and 1 base from J, with 5 bases between. CDR3 sequence (DNA): TGTGCCATCAGTTCAGGGAACACTGAAGCTTTCTTT. Translation gives CAISSGNTEAFF.

The gene calls are TRBV10-3 and TRBJ1-4; unclear D gene. V lost 0 bases and J 7 bases, leaving 6 bases between the germline ends. The V gene's germline CDR1 is ENHRY and CDR2 SYGVKD. CDR3 size: 13 residues. CDR3 nucleotides: TGTGCCATCAGTGAGTCGACTCGTGAAAAACTGTTTTTT. Protein: CAISESTREKLFF.

This chain uses TRBV30 with TRBJ2-3, with 9 bases that match TRBD2. There are 16 residues in the CDR3. Germline CDR1 reads GTSNPN; CDR2 reads SVGIG (reference sequence). V lost 3 bases and J lost 6; bases outside the gene matches: 13. CDR3 protein: CAWRSGLANKGDTQYF. The CDR3 DNA reads as TGTGCCTGGAGGTCCGGACTAGCGAATAAGGGGGATACGCAGTATTTT.

J is TRBJ1-2 and V is TRBV5-4, with TRBD1 matching 7 bases. The CDR3 runs to 16 residues. In germline, CDR1 is SGHNT, CDR2 YYREEE (reference sequence). J lost 5 bases, V lost 4 bases, and 14 bases had no gene match. Here the CDR3 DNA reads TGTGCCAGCAGCCCGCGGGTAGGGGACAGCCTATATGGCTACACCTTC. It encodes CASSPRVGDSLYGYTF.

This chain links TRBV6-6 with TRBJ1-2; D gene unclear. The germline V gene has CDR1 MNHNY and CDR2 SVGAGI (reference sequence). Trimming removed 10 bases at V and 8 bases at J, with 14 bases between. CDR3 size: 11 residues. CDR3 sequence: CATDTPEGYTF. CDR3 in DNA: TGTGCCACCGACACCCCGGAGGGCTACACCTTC.

The chain carries TRBV10-2 and TRBJ1-5; unclear D gene. Trimming shortened V by 6 bases and J by 5 bases, and 11 bases separated the two germline ends. The germline gives CDR1 WSHSY, CDR2 SAAADI. The CDR3 is 13 residues long. This chain's CDR3 is CASRLQVDQPQHF. The CDR3 DNA sequence: TGCGCCAGCAGATTACAAGTCGATCAGCCCCAGCATTTT.

The rearrangement uses TRBV2 and TRBJ2-2; 8 bases are shared with TRBD2. J lost 3 bases, V lost 6 bases, and 6 bases had no gene match. The germline V gene has CDR1 SNHLY and CDR2 FYNNEI. The CDR3 covers 15 residues. Here the CDR3 reads CASRSSGVDTGELFF. The CDR3 DNA is TGTGCCAGCAGAAGTAGCGGGGTTGACACCGGGGAGCTGTTTTTT.

CDR3 region: CASSLRSTGGEQFF. CDR3 coding DNA: TGTGCCAGCAGCTTAAGGTCGACCGGAGGTGAGCAGTTCTTC. The genes are TRBV7-3 and TRBJ2-1; weak D call: TRBD2 (5 bases). Germline assignment: CDR1 SGHTA and CDR2 FQGTGA. Trimming removed 1 base from V and 9 bases from J, with 13 bases in between. The CDR3 is 14 residues long.

The CDR3 bases are TGTGCCAGCAGCCAAGAGGTGGGACACTCCTTCTACGAGCAGTACTTC. This codes for CASSQEVGHSFYEQYF. This chain joins TRBV14 and TRBJ2-7, with D tentatively TRBD1 (6 bases). The V and J ends lost 0 bases and 3 bases respectively, with 15 bases between them. This CDR3 is built from 16 residues. The germline V gene has CDR1 SGHDN and CDR2 FVKESK.

V and J are TRBV5-1 and TRBJ2-7; possibly TRBD1 for D (5 bases). Germline CDR1 and CDR2: SGHRS and YFSETQ. The CDR3 has 13 amino acids. V was shortened by 3 bases and J by 7 bases, with 14 bases between the two germline ends. DNA for the CDR3: TGCGCCAGCAGCTCCTGGGGCACCGGGGAGCAGTACTTC. Encoded protein: CASSSWGTGEQYF.

CDR3 sequence (DNA): TGTGCCAGTAGTGATTCAGGGTTTGGGAATTCACCCCTCCACTTT. This translates into CASSDSGFGNSPLHF. This chain uses TRBV19 with TRBJ1-6, with D perhaps TRBD1 (5 bases). V dropped 5 bases and J dropped 7 bases, with 15 bases sitting between them. This CDR3 spans 15 amino acids. From germline, CDR1 is LNHDA and CDR2 SQIVND (reference sequence).

This chain links TRBV6-1 with TRBJ2-7; 9 bases agree with TRBD2. With 2 bases clipped from V and 7 bases from J, the junction kept 0 bases outside the gene matches. Germline V gene data show CDR1 as MNHNS and CDR2 as SASEGT. This CDR3 contains 12 residues. The CDR3: CASSELAGEQYF. The CDR3 nucleotides read TGTGCCAGCAGTGAACTAGCGGGAGAGCAGTACTTC.

The J gene is TRBJ2-2, the V gene TRBV29-1, with D unclear. The CDR3 runs to 13 residues. Germline V lookup: CDR1 SQVTM, CDR2 ANQGSEA. Trimming left V 5 bases short and J 5 bases short, with 12 bases between. Here the CDR3 reads CSVPGLGTGELFF. In nucleotides, the CDR3 is TGCAGCGTTCCCGGTCTCGGGACCGGGGAGCTGTTTTTT.